This T cell receptor (beta chain) stems from a study of T cells in localized non-small cell lung cancer. This clone rates as hyperexpanded. Its specificity is unknown. Measured with immunoSEQ multiplex PCR; TCRdb has only the in-frame clones, and not every one. The table includes 4,000 or so clones, under 25% detected once. Findings of the study overall: There was higher T cell clonality in uninvolved adjacent lung than in tumor, and it was highest there. Among blood samples, higher T cell density accompanied longer overall survival.

The clonotype comes from a woman between 35 and 70 years old with stage I lung adenocarcinoma. The input for sequencing was lung tumor tissue, taken before any cancer treatment.

CDR3 in amino acids: CAISVAGGPGETQYF. The CDR3 DNA follows: TGTGCCATCAGCGTAGCGGGAGGGCCGGGGGAGACCCAGTACTTC. This chain links TRBV6-8 with TRBJ2-5; 11 bases are a match to TRBD2. V shed 10 bases, J shed 5 bases, and the junction held 12 bases outside the gene matches. The CDR3 is 15 amino acids. CDR1 MNHGY and CDR2 SAAAGT come from the germline V gene.